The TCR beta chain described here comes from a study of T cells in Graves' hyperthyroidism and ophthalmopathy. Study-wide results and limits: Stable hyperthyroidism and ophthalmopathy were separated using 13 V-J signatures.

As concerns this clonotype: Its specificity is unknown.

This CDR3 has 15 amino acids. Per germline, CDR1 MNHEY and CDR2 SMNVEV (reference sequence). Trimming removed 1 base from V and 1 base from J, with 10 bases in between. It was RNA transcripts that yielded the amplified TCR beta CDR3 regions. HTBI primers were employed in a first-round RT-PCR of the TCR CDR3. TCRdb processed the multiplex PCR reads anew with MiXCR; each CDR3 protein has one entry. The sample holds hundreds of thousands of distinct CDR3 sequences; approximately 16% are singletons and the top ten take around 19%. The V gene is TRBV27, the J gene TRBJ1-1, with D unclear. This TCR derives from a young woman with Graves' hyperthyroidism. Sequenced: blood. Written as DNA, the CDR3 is TGTGCCAGCAGTTTATTAGGCCATTCGAACACTGAAGCTTTCTTT. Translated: CASSLLGHSNTEAFF.